The 8 T cell receptor beta chains presented below share a single source sample, sequenced in a study of cytomegalovirus exposure and HLA in healthy donors (dated by TCRdb to 2017 to 2019). Preparation of the library involved the immunoSEQ multiplex PCR assay. For the multiplex PCR, a mixture combining 60 forward primers for TCR Vbeta segments and 13 reverse primers for TCR Jbeta segments was used. TCRdb provides this immuneACCESS table in a form limited to in-frame rearrangements. Some clones are lacking; in checked studies, under half of them reflect an unresolved V gene, and why the rest are absent is not known. Present in this sample are about 100,000 clones, over 75% of which were seen just once. Together, the top ten hold approximately 2% of the sample. The sample comprised PBMCs. The receptors originated from a man aged 25-45 years in good health and CMV-seronegative.

About this clone itself: Its ends do not fully match the called genes, so a read error is possible. The chain employs TRBV7-7 and TRBJ2-5, with a tentative D call TRBD2 (6 bases). The V gene's germline CDR1 is SSHAT and CDR2 FNYEAQ (reference sequence). The CDR3 length is 15 residues. CDR3 bases: TGTGCTAGCAGCTTAGTTGGAGGGGTAGGAGAGACCCAGTACTTC. Translation gives CASSLVGGVGETQYF.

The chain couples TRBV29-1 to TRBJ1-2; unclear D gene. Trimming left V 1 base short and J 2 bases short, with 8 bases between. The CDR3 runs to 13 residues. Germline V gene sequence: CDR1 SQVTM, CDR2 ANQGSEA. The CDR3 coding sequence is TGCAGCGTTGAAGGGGCCGAAAACTATGGCTACACCTTC. Its protein is CSVEGAENYGYTF.

This chain links TRBV27 with TRBJ1-1; a weak D match, TRBD1 (6 bases). Trimming took off 2 bases at V and 5 bases at J, with 9 bases between the two ends. This CDR3 is built from 13 residues. Germline lookup yields CDR1 MNHEY and CDR2 SMNVEV (reference sequence). CDR3 region: CASSLLGTTEAFF. The CDR3 DNA is TGTGCCAGCAGTTTACTCGGGACAACTGAAGCTTTCTTT.

The J gene is TRBJ2-1, the V gene TRBV6-5, with a weak D call TRBD2 (6 bases). This CDR3 comprises 16 residues. Germline V gives CDR1 MNHEY, CDR2 SVGAGI. Trimming removed 0 bases at V and 1 base at J, with 10 bases between. CDR3 DNA sequence: TGTGCCAGCAGTTACTCGAGCGGGCTATCCTACAATGAGCAGTTCTTC. The encoded protein is CASSYSSGLSYNEQFF.

The genes are TRBV11-2 and TRBJ1-2; a possible D gene is TRBD1 (6 bases). The CDR3 has 15 amino acids. Trimming shortened V by 5 bases and J by 4 bases, and 17 bases separated the two germline ends. The germline gives CDR1 SGHAT, CDR2 FQNNGV. CDR3 region: CASSPPGTLIYGYTF. The CDR3 bases are TGTGCCAGCAGCCCACCCGGGACACTCATCTATGGCTACACCTTC.

The chain recombines TRBV30 with TRBJ1-1, with D unclear. There are 14 residues in the CDR3. With 1 base removed from V and 6 bases from J, the gap between germline ends came to 15 bases. Germline CDR1 is GTSNPN and CDR2 is SVGIG (reference sequence). CDR3 in amino acids: CAWSANPGRPEAFF. In nucleotides, the CDR3 is TGTGCCTGGAGTGCTAATCCGGGAAGGCCTGAAGCTTTCTTT. The entire variable domain, with the rest obtained from reference TRBV30 and TRBJ1-1, is as follows: SQTIHQWPATLVQPVGSPLSLECTVEGTSNPNLYWYRQAAGRGLQLLFYSVGIGQISSEVPQNLSASRPQDRQFILSSKKLLLSDSGFYLCAWSANPGRPEAFFGQGTRLTVV.

This clone was counted once. The chain has TRBV6-5 and TRBJ2-3; 12 bases fit TRBD2. The V and J ends lost 2 bases and 4 bases, in that order; junction bases with no gene match: 1. Looked up from germline, CDR1 is MNHEY and CDR2 is SVGAGI. The CDR3 covers 15 residues. The CDR3 spells CASSYTSGGPDTQYF. CDR3 sequence (DNA): TGTGCCAGCAGTTACACTAGCGGGGGGCCAGATACGCAGTATTTT.

J is TRBJ1-2 and V is TRBV19; D gene uncertain. V was pared by 5 bases and J by 4 bases, with 14 bases between. The CDR3 spans 14 residues. Germline values: CDR1 LNHDA, CDR2 SQIVND (reference sequence). CDR3 DNA: TGTGCCAGTAGTCCTAACCCTACTGGCTATGGCTACACCTTC. It encodes CASSPNPTGYGYTF.